Listed below are T cell receptor beta chains from one sample, sequenced in a study of T cell responses to AZD1222 COVID-19 vaccine. The repertoire was sequenced with immunoSEQ multiplex PCR; TCRdb's copy has only in-frame clones and lacks some. The profile shows roughly 120,000 clones, more than 85% of them singletons. The specimen comprised peripheral blood, sampled 28 days after the second AZD1222 dose. Receptors originate from an adult who received the AZD1222 COVID-19 vaccine. Each CDR3 is given with its conserved first and last residue.

TRBV7-2,CASVPRRGGQETQYF
TRBV3-1/TRBV3-2,CASSRSVSGNTIYF
TRBV19,CASSAQGPSRDIQYF
TRBV24-1,CATSEGDTEAFF
TRBV30,CAWTPRLETDTQYF
TRBV10-2,CASGSALNEQFF
TRBV2,CASRGTGRSGNTIYF
TRBV7-9,CASSPPSAGGYNEQFF
TRBV30,CAWSGGGQPQHF
TRBV4-2,CASSQEDRLVNTEAFF
TRBV7-9,CASSFGGSSEETQYF
TRBV11-1,CASSLGSGRDEQFF
TRBV6-6,CASTGSGTGTDTQYF
TRBV24-1,CATSDRGLGTQYF